These 26 T cell receptor beta chains were all obtained from the same sample, sequenced in a study of a mutant IDH1 vaccine in newly diagnosed glioma. Assay: immunoSEQ multiplex PCR; the TCRdb copy retains only in-frame clones and omits some. Among approximately 82,000 clones listed, approximately 85% were seen once. Time point reported: week 23, last vaccination. Vaccinated patients received 300 ug of mutant IDH1 20-mer peptide per dose, with topical imiquimod. Which antigens these TCRs recognize remains unknown. Specimen: PBMCs, collected from a glioma patient whose treatment included an IDH1 peptide vaccine. The receptors come from a woman aged 45 to 65 with glioma.

The CDR3 bases are TGTGCCAGCAGCTTGGGACAGGATAATGAAAAACTGTTTTTT. Translated, it gives CASSLGQDNEKLFF. This chain uses TRBV11-2 with TRBJ1-4; 8 bases fit TRBD1. This CDR3 has 14 amino acids. Germline-derived CDR1 and CDR2 are SGHAT and FQNNGV. V trimming: 3 bases; J trimming: 4 bases; junction bases outside the gene matches: 1. The full variable domain, in which reference TRBV11-2 and TRBJ1-4 provide the parts outside the CDR3, is EAGVAQSPRYKIIEKRQSVAFWCNPISGHATLYWYQQILGQGPKLLIQFQNNGVVDDSQLPKDRFSAERLKGVDSTLKIQPAKLEDSAVYLCASSLGQDNEKLFFGSGTQLSVL.

The chain has TRBV6-1 and TRBJ1-3, with 7 nucleotides matching TRBD1. Unmatched junction bases numbered 8, after V lost 5 bases and J lost 4 bases. The CDR3 totals 15 residues. CDR1 and CDR2 from the germline V gene are MNHNS and SASEGT. The CDR3 reads CASSITGELGNTIYF. CDR3 bases: TGTGCCAGCAGTATAACAGGGGAACTGGGAAACACCATATATTTT.

This clone was observed a single time. This chain joins TRBV15 and TRBJ1-1; D unclear. Germline loops: CDR1 LNHNV, CDR2 YYDKDF (reference sequence). V dropped 0 bases and J dropped 7 bases, with 12 bases sitting between them. The CDR3 loop spans 14 amino acids. CDR3 in amino acids: CATSRDRHSLEAFF. Here the CDR3 DNA reads TGTGCCACCAGCAGAGATCGGCACTCTCTTGAAGCTTTCTTT.

The V gene is TRBV19, the J gene TRBJ1-5; D not resolved. Trimming cost V 5 bases and J 3 bases, with 14 bases left between them. Germline V gene lookup returns CDR1 LNHDA and CDR2 SQIVND (reference sequence). The CDR3 spans 15 residues. Written as DNA, the CDR3 is TGTGCCAGTAGTCCAAGGAGTGGAATCAATCAGCCCCAGCATTTT. Translated, it gives CASSPRSGINQPQHF.

This clone was counted once. This chain links TRBV5-4 with TRBJ1-1; D is uncertain. Trimming left V 4 bases short and J 3 bases short, with 16 bases between. This CDR3 has 15 amino acids. Looked up from germline, CDR1 is SGHNT and CDR2 is YYREEE (reference sequence). In DNA form, the CDR3 reads TGTGCCAGCAGCCCGGGAGGGATCGGGGACACTGAAGCTTTCTTT. Translation: CASSPGGIGDTEAFF.

The CDR3 DNA is TGTGCCAGCTTTCGGGAGAGATCCCAGCCCCAGCATTTT. It codes for CASFRERSQPQHF. This rearrangement joins TRBV28 to TRBJ1-5; the D is unclear. V was shortened by 8 bases and J by 7 bases, with 15 bases between the two germline ends. Germline V gene sequence: CDR1 MDHEN, CDR2 SYDVKM. CDR3 length: 13 amino acids.

The chain uses TRBV7-3 and TRBJ2-2; a possible D gene is TRBD1 (6 bases). Trimming cost V 5 bases and J 0 bases, with 13 bases left between them. CDR1 and CDR2 from the germline V gene are SGHTA and FQGTGA. CDR3 length equals 16 residues. The CDR3 reads CASSPQWTANTGELFF. The CDR3 nucleotides are TGTGCCAGCAGCCCTCAGTGGACAGCGAACACCGGGGAGCTGTTTTTT.

This chain connects TRBV28 to TRBJ2-3; tentatively, D is TRBD1 or TRBD2 (6 bases each). This CDR3 has 15 amino acids. Trimming pared 2 bases from V and 6 bases from J, leaving 15 bases between. Germline values: CDR1 MDHEN, CDR2 SYDVKM. The CDR3 region is CASSLISGGGDTQYF. The CDR3 DNA is TGTGCCAGCAGTTTAATAAGCGGAGGGGGGGATACGCAGTATTTT.

The chain recombines TRBV30 with TRBJ2-1, with unresolved D. V was shortened by 1 base and J by 9 bases, with 10 bases between the two germline ends. Germline values: CDR1 GTSNPN, CDR2 SVGIG (reference sequence). This CDR3 has 12 residues. The CDR3 DNA is TGTGCCTGGAGTGCTAGAGGCGCTGAGCAGTTCTTC. Amino acid sequence: CAWSARGAEQFF. The entire variable domain, with the rest obtained from reference TRBV30 and TRBJ2-1, is as follows: SQTIHQWPATLVQPVGSPLSLECTVEGTSNPNLYWYRQAAGRGLQLLFYSVGIGQISSEVPQNLSASRPQDRQFILSSKKLLLSDSGFYLCAWSARGAEQFFGPGTRLTVL.

The chain couples TRBV2 to TRBJ2-7, with D perhaps TRBD1 or TRBD2 (5 bases each). The CDR3 has 17 amino acids. Germline V gene sequence: CDR1 SNHLY, CDR2 FYNNEI. Trimming pared 6 bases from V and 1 base from J, leaving 22 bases between. In DNA, the CDR3 is TGTGCCAGCAGCGAGGGGTTTTTCGATCCGCGATCCTACGAGCAGTACTTC. It translates to CASSEGFFDPRSYEQYF.

This clone occurred a few times. J is TRBJ2-7 and V is TRBV11-1, with D perhaps TRBD1 (6 bases). The germline V and J ends were trimmed by 2 bases and 0 bases, with 11 bases remaining between them. CDR3 length equals 15 residues. The V gene's germline CDR1 is SGHAT and CDR2 FQDESV (reference sequence). The CDR3 DNA sequence: TGTGCCAGCAGCTTAAGGGACATAGGCTCCTACGAGCAGTACTTC. Its translation: CASSLRDIGSYEQYF.

V and J are TRBV29-1 and TRBJ1-2; 7 bases match TRBD1. Germline assignment: CDR1 SQVTM and CDR2 ANQGSEA. V shed 4 bases, J shed 0 bases, and the junction held 11 bases outside the gene matches. The CDR3 length is 16 residues. CDR3 protein: CSVASTGQKANYGYTF. CDR3 in DNA: TGCAGCGTTGCCTCAACGGGACAGAAAGCTAACTATGGCTACACCTTC.

The genes are TRBV9 and TRBJ2-5; D remains ambiguous. The J call may be wrong; the DNA end is better matched by TRBJ2-7. The CDR3 totals 16 residues. Germline lookup yields CDR1 SGDLS and CDR2 YYNGEE. CDR3 region: CASSPWTGASPYEQYF. In nucleotides, the CDR3 is TGTGCCAGCAGCCCCTGGACCGGAGCCTCCCCCTACGAGCAGTACTTC.

This chain links TRBV19 with TRBJ1-1, with TRBD1 as a possible D gene (5 bases). The CDR3 totals 10 residues. From germline, CDR1 is LNHDA and CDR2 SQIVND (reference sequence). V was trimmed by 11 bases and J by 4 bases, leaving 8 bases between them. CDR3 amino acids: CAGGGTEAFF. The CDR3 nucleotides read TGTGCCGGGGGGGGCACTGAAGCTTTCTTT.

The chain's CDR3 is CASTPSTGVRETQYF. In DNA, the CDR3 is TGTGCCAGCACCCCTTCAACGGGAGTGAGAGAGACCCAGTACTTC. The J gene is TRBJ2-5, the V gene TRBV28; D might be TRBD2 (6 bases). Germline lookup yields CDR1 MDHEN and CDR2 SYDVKM. Trimming removed 7 bases at V and 4 bases at J, with 19 bases between. This CDR3 has 15 amino acids.

In its sample, this clone was seen once. The genes are TRBV14 and TRBJ2-1; the match to TRBD1 covers 8 bases. Germline values: CDR1 SGHDN, CDR2 FVKESK. After removal of 6 bases from V and 10 bases from J, the junction contained 14 bases not matched to a gene. This CDR3 spans 15 amino acids. The chain's CDR3 is CASRTGQGPAWEQFF. CDR3 DNA sequence: TGTGCCAGCAGGACCGGACAGGGCCCTGCATGGGAGCAGTTCTTC.

V and J are TRBV7-8 and TRBJ1-4, with D perhaps TRBD1 (5 bases). Germline V CDR1 and CDR2: SGHVS, FQNEAQ. The CDR3 consists of 15 residues. V lost 4 bases and J 5 bases, leaving 14 bases between the germline ends. The CDR3 sequence: CASSWGRGRNEKLFF. The CDR3 DNA follows: TGTGCCAGCAGCTGGGGGAGGGGTCGCAATGAAAAACTGTTTTTT.

The gene calls are TRBV5-1 and TRBJ1-3; possibly TRBD1 for D (5 bases). V was cut by 4 bases and J by 1 base, with 12 bases left in between. The CDR3 is 15 residues long. CDR1 and CDR2 from the germline V gene are SGHRS and YFSETQ. In DNA, the CDR3 is TGCGCCAGCAGCAGGACAAGCCAATCTGGAAACACCATATATTTT. Protein product: CASSRTSQSGNTIYF.

V gene TRBV5-4 combines with J gene TRBJ1-6; D not resolved. V lost 4 bases and J 7 bases, leaving 18 bases between the germline ends. The germline V gene has CDR1 SGHNT and CDR2 YYREEE (reference sequence). The CDR3 sequence is 16 residues long. The CDR3 region is CASSLGPPMENSPLHF. Here the CDR3 DNA reads TGTGCCAGCAGCCTCGGACCGCCAATGGAAAATTCACCCCTCCACTTT.

The sample holds a few counts of this clone. The chain is built from TRBV30 and TRBJ1-4; D might be TRBD1 (5 bases). V shed 0 bases and J shed 8 bases, with 10 bases lying between them. CDR1 is GTSNPN and CDR2 is SVGIG in the germline V gene (reference sequence). This CDR3 contains 13 residues. CDR3 coding DNA: TGTGCCTGGAGTGTTAAGGGACTGGAAAAACTGTTTTTT. Its translation is CAWSVKGLEKLFF.

The CDR3 reads CASSGPGQGAYEQYF. CDR3 DNA: TGTGCCAGCAGTGGACCGGGACAGGGGGCCTACGAGCAGTACTTC. This chain uses TRBV28 with TRBJ2-7; 11 nucleotides agree with TRBD1. The germline CDR1 and CDR2 sequences are MDHEN and SYDVKM. This CDR3 region has 15 residues. The trim removed 5 bases at V and 2 bases at J, leaving 5 bases unmatched.

This clone was picked up one time. The rearrangement links TRBV7-2 to TRBJ2-2, with a possible D match to TRBD1 (6 bases). V shed 5 bases and J shed 1 base, with 11 bases lying between them. The CDR3 runs 15 residues. Germline-derived CDR1 and CDR2 are SGHTA and FQGNSA. The chain's CDR3 is CASSPGHVNTGELFF. The CDR3 region has the DNA TGTGCCAGCAGCCCGGGACACGTGAACACCGGGGAGCTGTTTTTT. Drawing the rest from reference TRBV7-2 and TRBJ2-2, the complete variable domain is GAGVSQSPSNKVTEKGKDVELRCDPISGHTALYWYRQSLGQGLEFLIYFQGNSAPDKSGLPSDRFSAERTGGSVSTLTIQRTQQEDSAVYLCASSPGHVNTGELFFGEGSRLTVL.

V gene TRBV5-1 combines with J gene TRBJ2-5; 8 positions match TRBD2. Germline CDR1 SGHRS, CDR2 YFSETQ. V gave up 2 bases and J gave up 5 bases; unmatched junction bases: 8. This CDR3 has 15 residues. The CDR3 sequence is CASSFGLAGWETQYF. CDR3 bases: TGCGCCAGCAGCTTCGGGTTAGCGGGATGGGAGACCCAGTACTTC.

This rearrangement joins TRBV11-1 to TRBJ2-7; 11 bases fit TRBD1. The V gene end was trimmed by 4 bases and the J gene end by 1 base; junction bases not matched to a gene: 3. CDR1 and CDR2 (germline): SGHAT, FQDESV (reference sequence). The CDR3 is made up of 15 amino acids. The CDR3 sequence is CASSSGQGASYEQYF. The CDR3 DNA follows: TGTGCCAGCAGCTCCGGACAGGGGGCTTCCTACGAGCAGTACTTC.

This chain links TRBV27 with TRBJ1-1; D is unresolved. The CDR3 runs 14 residues. Germline V CDR1 and CDR2: MNHEY, SMNVEV (reference sequence). V was cut by 8 bases and J by 0 bases, with 13 bases left in between. The CDR3 is CASRSGRLNTEAFF. CDR3 DNA: TGTGCCAGCCGTTCCGGGCGGCTGAACACTGAAGCTTTCTTT.

CDR3 nucleotides: TGTGCCAGCAGTTTAGCGGGAGGGTACGAGCAGTACTTC. Translating gives CASSLAGGYEQYF. V and J are TRBV28 and TRBJ2-7; 9 bases are shared with TRBD2. The CDR3 consists of 13 residues. CDR1 and CDR2 (germline): MDHEN, SYDVKM. V shed 2 bases and J 4 bases; nucleotides not matched to a gene: 0.